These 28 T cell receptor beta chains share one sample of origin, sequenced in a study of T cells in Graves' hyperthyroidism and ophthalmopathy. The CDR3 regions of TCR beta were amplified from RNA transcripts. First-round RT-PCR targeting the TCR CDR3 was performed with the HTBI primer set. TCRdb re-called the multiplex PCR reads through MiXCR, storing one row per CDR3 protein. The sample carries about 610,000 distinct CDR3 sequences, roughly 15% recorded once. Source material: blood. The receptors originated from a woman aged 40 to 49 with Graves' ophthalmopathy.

The CDR3, as DNA: TGTGCCAGCAGAGACTGGCGTGGAGCTTTCTTT. Its protein product is CASRDWRGAFF. The rearrangement links TRBV12-3 or TRBV12-4 to TRBJ1-1; D call uncertain. CDR3 length: 11 residues. The V end was cut by 6 bases, the J end by 10 bases, with 12 bases between.

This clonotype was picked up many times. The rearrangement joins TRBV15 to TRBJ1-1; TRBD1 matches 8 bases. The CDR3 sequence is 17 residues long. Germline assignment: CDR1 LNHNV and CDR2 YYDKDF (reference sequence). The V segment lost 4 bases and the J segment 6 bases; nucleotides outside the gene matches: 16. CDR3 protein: CATSTLPQGAKSPEAFF. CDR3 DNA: TGTGCCACCAGCACCTTACCCCAGGGGGCAAAAAGTCCTGAAGCTTTCTTT.

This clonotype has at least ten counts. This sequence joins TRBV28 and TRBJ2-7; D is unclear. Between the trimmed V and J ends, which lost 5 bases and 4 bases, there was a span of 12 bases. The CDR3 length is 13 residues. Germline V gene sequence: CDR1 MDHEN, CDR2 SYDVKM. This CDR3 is CASSPAPAYEQYF. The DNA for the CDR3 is TGTGCCAGCAGTCCGGCCCCCGCGTACGAGCAGTACTTC. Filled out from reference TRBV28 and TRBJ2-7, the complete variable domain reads DVKVTQSSRYLVKRTGEKVFLECVQDMDHENMFWYRQDPGLGLRLIYFSYDVKMKEKGDIPEGYSVSREKKERFSLILESASTNQTSMYLCASSPAPAYEQYFGPGTRLTVT.

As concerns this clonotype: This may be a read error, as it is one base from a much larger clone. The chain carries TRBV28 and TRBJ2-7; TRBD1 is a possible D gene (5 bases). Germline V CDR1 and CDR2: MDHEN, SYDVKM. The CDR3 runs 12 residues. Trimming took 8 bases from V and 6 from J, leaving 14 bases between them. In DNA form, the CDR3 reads TGTGCCAGCGGTCAAGACAGATCCGAGCAGTACTTC. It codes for CASGQDRSEQYF.

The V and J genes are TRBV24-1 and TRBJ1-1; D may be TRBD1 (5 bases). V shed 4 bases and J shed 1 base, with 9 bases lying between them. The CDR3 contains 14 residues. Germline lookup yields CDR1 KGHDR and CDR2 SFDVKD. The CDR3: CATSDRDRNTEAFF. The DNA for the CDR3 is TGTGCCACCAGTGACAGAGACAGGAACACTGAAGCTTTCTTT.

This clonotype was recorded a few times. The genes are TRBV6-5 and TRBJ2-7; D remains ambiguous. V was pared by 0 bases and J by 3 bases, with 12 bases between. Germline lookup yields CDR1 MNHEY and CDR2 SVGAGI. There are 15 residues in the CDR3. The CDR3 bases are TGTGCCAGCAGTTACTCGAGAGGTGGTATCTACGAGCAGTACTTC. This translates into CASSYSRGGIYEQYF.

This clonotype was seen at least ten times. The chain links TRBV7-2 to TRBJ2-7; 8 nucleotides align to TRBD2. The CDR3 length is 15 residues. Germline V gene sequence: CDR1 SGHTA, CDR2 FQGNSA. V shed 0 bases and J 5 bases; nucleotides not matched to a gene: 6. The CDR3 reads CASSLAGGRIHEQYF. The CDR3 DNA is TGTGCCAGCAGCTTAGCGGGCGGGAGGATCCACGAGCAGTACTTC.

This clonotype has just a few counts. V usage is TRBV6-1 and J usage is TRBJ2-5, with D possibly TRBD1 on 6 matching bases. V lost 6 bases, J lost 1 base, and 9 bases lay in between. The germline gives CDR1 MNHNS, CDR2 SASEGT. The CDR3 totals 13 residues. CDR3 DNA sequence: TGTGCCAGCAGGGACAGCGGCCAAGAGACCCAGTACTTC. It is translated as CASRDSGQETQYF.

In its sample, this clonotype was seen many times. The CDR3 region has the DNA TGTGCCAGCAGCCAACAGGCGCGGTTCACTGAAGCTTTCTTT. Protein: CASSQQARFTEAFF. This chain uses TRBV6-1 with TRBJ1-1; weak D call: TRBD1 (5 bases). The germline gives CDR1 MNHNS, CDR2 SASEGT. The ends were cut back, 6 bases at V and 4 bases at J, with 15 bases in the middle. The CDR3 totals 14 residues.

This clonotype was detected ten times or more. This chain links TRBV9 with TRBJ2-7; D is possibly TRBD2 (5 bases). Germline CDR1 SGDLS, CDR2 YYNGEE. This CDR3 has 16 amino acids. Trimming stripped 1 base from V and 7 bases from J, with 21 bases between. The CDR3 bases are TGTGCCAGCAGCGTAAGTAGTACTGGCGGGCCCCCAGAGCAGTACTTC. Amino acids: CASSVSSTGGPPEQYF.

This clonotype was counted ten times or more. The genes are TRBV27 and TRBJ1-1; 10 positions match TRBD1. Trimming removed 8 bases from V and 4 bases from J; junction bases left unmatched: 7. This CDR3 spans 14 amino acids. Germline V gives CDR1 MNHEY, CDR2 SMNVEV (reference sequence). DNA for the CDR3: TGTGCCAGCGGCCAGGGACAGGGGACCACTGAAGCTTTCTTT. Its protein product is CASGQGQGTTEAFF.

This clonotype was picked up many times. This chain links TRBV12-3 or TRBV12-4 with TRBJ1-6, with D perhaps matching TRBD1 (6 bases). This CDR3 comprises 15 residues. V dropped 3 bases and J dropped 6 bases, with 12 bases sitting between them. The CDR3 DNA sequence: TGTGCCAGCAGTTTCCTTGGCAGGGGTAATTCACCCCTCCACTTT. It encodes CASSFLGRGNSPLHF.

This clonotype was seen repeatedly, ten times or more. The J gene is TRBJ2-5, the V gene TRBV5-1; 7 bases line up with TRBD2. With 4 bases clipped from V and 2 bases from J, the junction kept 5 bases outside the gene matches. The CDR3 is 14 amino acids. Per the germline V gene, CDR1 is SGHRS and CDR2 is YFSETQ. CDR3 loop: CASSPPSGQETQYF. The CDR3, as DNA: TGCGCCAGCAGCCCGCCTAGCGGTCAAGAGACCCAGTACTTC.

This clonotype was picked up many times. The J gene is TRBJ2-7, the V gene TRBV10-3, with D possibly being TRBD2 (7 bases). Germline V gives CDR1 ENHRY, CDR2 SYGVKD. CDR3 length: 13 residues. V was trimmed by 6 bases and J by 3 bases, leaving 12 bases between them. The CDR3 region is CAIRAGHNYEQYF. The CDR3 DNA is TGTGCCATCAGAGCGGGACATAACTACGAGCAGTACTTC.

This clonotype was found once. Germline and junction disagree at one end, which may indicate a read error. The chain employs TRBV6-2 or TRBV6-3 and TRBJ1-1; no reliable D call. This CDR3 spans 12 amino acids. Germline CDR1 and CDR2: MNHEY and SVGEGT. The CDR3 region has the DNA TGTGTCAGCAGTCTACATAACACTGAAGCTTTCTTT. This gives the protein CVSSLHNTEAFF.

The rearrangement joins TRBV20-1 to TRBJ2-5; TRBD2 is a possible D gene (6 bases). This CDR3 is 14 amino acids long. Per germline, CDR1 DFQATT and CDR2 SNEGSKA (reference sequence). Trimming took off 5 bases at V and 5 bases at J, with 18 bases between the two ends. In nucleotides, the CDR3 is TGCAGTGCTGGTTGGGACTTAAGAGAGGAGACCCAGTACTTC. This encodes CSAGWDLREETQYF.

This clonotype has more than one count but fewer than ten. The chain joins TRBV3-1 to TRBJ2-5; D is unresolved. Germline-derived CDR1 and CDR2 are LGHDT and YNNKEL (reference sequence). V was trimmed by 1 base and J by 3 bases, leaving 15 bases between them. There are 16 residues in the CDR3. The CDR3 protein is CASSQALLGAKETQYF. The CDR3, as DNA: TGTGCCAGCAGCCAAGCCCTCCTTGGCGCGAAAGAGACCCAGTACTTC.

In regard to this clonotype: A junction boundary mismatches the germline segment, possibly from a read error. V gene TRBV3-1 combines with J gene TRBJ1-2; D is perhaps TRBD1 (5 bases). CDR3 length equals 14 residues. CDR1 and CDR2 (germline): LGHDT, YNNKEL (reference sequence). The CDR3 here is CAGSQVRGRGGYTF. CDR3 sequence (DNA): TGTGCCGGCAGCCAAGTGAGGGGAAGAGGAGGCTACACCTTC.

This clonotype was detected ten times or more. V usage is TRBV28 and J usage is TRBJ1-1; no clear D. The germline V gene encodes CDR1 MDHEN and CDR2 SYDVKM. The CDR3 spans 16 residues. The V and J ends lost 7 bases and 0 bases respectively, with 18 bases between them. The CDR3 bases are TGTGCCAGCATCCAACCATCACAGTCCATGAACACTGAAGCTTTCTTT. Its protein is CASIQPSQSMNTEAFF.

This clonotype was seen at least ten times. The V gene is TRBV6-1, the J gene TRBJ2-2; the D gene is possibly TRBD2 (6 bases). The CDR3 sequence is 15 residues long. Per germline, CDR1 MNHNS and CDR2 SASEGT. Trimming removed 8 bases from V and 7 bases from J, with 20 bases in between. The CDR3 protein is CASEPRRGNGGELFF. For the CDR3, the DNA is TGTGCCAGCGAGCCGAGGAGGGGAAATGGCGGGGAGCTGTTTTTT.

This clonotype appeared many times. The CDR3 is CASSLFSKETQYF. The CDR3 DNA follows: TGTGCCAGCAGCTTATTTAGTAAGGAGACCCAGTACTTC. The chain uses TRBV7-2 and TRBJ2-5; D remains ambiguous. Trimming cost V 2 bases and J 5 bases, with 9 bases left between them. This CDR3 region has 13 residues. Germline-derived CDR1 and CDR2 are SGHTA and FQGNSA.

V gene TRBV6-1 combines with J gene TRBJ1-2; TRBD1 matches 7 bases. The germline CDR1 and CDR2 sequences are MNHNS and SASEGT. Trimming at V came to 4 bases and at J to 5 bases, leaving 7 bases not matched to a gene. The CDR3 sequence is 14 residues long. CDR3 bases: TGTGCCAGCAGTGCAACAGGGGTAGGGTATGGCTACACCTTC. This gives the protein CASSATGVGYGYTF.

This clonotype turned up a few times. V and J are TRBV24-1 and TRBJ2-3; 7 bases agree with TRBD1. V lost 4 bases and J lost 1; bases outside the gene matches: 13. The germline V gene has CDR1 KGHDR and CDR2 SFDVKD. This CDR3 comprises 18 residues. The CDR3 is CATSERRQGYYGTDTQYF. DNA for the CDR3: TGTGCCACCAGTGAGAGGCGACAGGGATATTACGGCACAGATACGCAGTATTTT.

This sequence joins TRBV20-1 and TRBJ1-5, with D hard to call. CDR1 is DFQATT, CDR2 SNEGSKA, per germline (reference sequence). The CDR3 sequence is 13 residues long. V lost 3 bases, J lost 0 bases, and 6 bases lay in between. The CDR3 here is CSASPNSNQPQHF. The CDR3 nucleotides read TGCAGTGCTAGCCCTAATAGCAATCAGCCCCAGCATTTT.

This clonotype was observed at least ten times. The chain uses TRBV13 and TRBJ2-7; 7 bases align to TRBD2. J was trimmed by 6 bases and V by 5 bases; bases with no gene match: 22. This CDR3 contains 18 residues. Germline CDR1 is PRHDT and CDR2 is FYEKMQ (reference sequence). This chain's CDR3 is CASSANPIVAGVGFEQYF. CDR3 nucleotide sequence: TGTGCCAGCAGCGCAAACCCCATAGTGGCGGGAGTGGGGTTCGAGCAGTACTTC.

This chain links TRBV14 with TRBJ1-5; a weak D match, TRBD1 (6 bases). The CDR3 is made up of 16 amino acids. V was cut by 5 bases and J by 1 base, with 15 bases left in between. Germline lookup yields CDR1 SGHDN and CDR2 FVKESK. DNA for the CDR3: TGTGCCAGCAGCTTTCGGGGGGCTGGGAGCAATCAGCCCCAGCATTTT. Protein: CASSFRGAGSNQPQHF.

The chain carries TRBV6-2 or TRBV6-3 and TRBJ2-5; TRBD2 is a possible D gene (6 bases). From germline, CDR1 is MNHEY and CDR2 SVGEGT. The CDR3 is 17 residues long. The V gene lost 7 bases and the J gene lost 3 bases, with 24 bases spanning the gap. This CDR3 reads CASTQGGAGLQKETQYF. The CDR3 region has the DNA TGTGCCAGCACCCAAGGAGGGGCCGGTCTTCAGAAAGAGACCCAGTACTTC.

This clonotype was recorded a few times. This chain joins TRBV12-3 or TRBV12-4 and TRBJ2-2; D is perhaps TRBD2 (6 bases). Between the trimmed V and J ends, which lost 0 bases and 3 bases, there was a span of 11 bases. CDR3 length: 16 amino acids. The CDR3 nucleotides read TGTGCCAGCAGTTTAGCGGGAGGTTGGGACACCGGGGAGCTGTTTTTT. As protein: CASSLAGGWDTGELFF.